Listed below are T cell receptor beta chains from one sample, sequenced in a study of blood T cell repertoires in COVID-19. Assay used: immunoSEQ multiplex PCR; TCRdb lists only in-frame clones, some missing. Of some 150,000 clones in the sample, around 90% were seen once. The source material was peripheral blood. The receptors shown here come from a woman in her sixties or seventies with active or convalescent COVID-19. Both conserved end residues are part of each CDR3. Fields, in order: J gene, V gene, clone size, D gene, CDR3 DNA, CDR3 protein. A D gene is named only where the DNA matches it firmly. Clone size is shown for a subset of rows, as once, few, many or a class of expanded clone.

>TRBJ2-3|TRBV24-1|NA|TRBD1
TGTGCCACCAGTGCGACCGGGACAGGCACAGATACGCAGTATTTT
CATSATGTGTDTQYF
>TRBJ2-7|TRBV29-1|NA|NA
TGCAGCGTGGCCCTTGAGGCGGGCTACGAGCAGTACTTC
CSVALEAGYEQYF
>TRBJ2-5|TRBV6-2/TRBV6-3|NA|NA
TGTGCCAGCAGTTACTCCGACGGGAACCAAGAGACCCAGTACTTC
CASSYSDGNQETQYF
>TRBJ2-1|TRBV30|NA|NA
TGTGCCTGGAGTAGGCTAGAAAGTGAGCAGTTCTTC
CAWSRLESEQFF
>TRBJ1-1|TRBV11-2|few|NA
TGTGCCAGCAGCTTAGATGCTAGCGAAGCTTTCTTT
CASSLDASEAFF
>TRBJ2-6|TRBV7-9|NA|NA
TGTGCCAGCAGCTCGTCTGGGGCCAACGTCCTGACTTTC
CASSSSGANVLTF
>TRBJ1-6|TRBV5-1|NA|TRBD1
TGCGCCAGCAGCTTGGTGGACAGGGCGTCTAATTCACCCCTCCACTTT
CASSLVDRASNSPLHF
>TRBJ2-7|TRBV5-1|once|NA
TGCGCCAGCAGCTTGGAGACCGGGAGCGAGCAGTACTTC
CASSLETGSEQYF
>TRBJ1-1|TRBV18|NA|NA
TGTGCCAGCTCACCCCCCTTTAGGAGGGAAGCTTTCTTT
CASSPPFRREAFF
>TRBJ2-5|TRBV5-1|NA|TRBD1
TGCGCCAGCAGCCTGCAGGGGGCGTTAGAGACCCAGTACTTC
CASSLQGALETQYF
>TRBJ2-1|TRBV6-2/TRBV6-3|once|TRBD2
TGTGCCAGCAGTTATAGCGGGGGTACCTTAGAGCAGTTCTTC
CASSYSGGTLEQFF
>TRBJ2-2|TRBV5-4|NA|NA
TGTGCCAGCAGCTTGACCGGCACCGGGGAGCTGTTTTTT
CASSLTGTGELFF
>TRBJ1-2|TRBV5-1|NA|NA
TGCGCCAGCAGCGAGGACAGCTATGGCTACACCTTC
CASSEDSYGYTF
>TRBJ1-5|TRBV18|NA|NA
TGTGCCAGCTCAGCAGGGGCAGGTCAGCCCCAGCATTTT
CASSAGAGQPQHF
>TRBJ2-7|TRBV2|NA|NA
TGTGCCAGCGGACCTCTGAGGGACGAGCAGTACTTC
CASGPLRDEQYF
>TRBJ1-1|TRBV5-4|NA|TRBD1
TGTGCCAGCAGCCCGGGACAGGGAGTTAACACTGAAGCTTTCTTT
CASSPGQGVNTEAFF
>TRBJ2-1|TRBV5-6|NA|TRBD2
TGTGCCAGCAGCTTTACGGGGGGCTCCTACAATGAGCAGTTCTTC
CASSFTGGSYNEQFF
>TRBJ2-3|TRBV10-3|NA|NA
TGTGCCATCACGCGGGGGCCAAGCACAGATACGCAGTATTTT
CAITRGPSTDTQYF
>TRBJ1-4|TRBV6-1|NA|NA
TGTGCCAGCAGTGAAGCGCTAGACCCGGTCTACCTGTTTTTT
CASSEALDPVYLFF
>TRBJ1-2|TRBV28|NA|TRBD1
TGTGCCATATGGACAGGTGCTAACTATGGCTACACCTTC
CAIWTGANYGYTF
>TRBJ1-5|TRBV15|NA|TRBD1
TGTGCCACCAGCGGTGCCGGGACAGAGAATCAGCCCCAGCATTTT
CATSGAGTENQPQHF
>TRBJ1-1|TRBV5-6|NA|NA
TGTGCCAGCAGCTTGCCGACACCGAACACTGAAGCTTTCTTT
CASSLPTPNTEAFF
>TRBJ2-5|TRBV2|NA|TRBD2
TGTGCCAGCAGTGACGGCCTAGCGGGAATAGAGACCCAGTACTTC
CASSDGLAGIETQYF
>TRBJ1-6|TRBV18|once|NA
TGTGCCAGCTCACCCGACAGAGACTCTGGCCTCCACTTT
CASSPDRDSGLHF
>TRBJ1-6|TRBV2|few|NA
TGTGCCAGCAGTGGATCGGATTCACCCCTCCACTTT
CASSGSDSPLHF